The clone carrying this T cell receptor (beta chain) has just a few counts. Its specificity is not known. TCRB transcripts that were expressed got sequenced, as all of the isolated RNA had been reverse transcribed. Clones were sequenced by immunoSEQ multiplex PCR, and TCRdb holds only the in-frame ones, with some missing. The sample lists almost 350,000 clones, about a tenth occurring once. This sample was taken from a study of beta chain features in type 1 diabetes. Study-wide results and limits: All four CD4+ subsets from Type 1 diabetes patients carried moderately but significantly shorter TCRB CDR3s.

From germline, CDR1 is MNHEY and CDR2 SMNVEV (reference sequence). The length of the CDR3 is 15 residues. V was pared by 0 bases and J by 4 bases, with 1 base of the junction left unmatched. Sequencing input: central memory CD4+ T cells from blood. The TCR originated in a young man with type 1 diabetes. The chain combines TRBV27 with TRBJ2-1; 9 nucleotides agree with TRBD2. This CDR3 reads CASSLSGLAYNEQFF. The CDR3 region has the DNA TGTGCCAGCAGTTTATCCGGACTAGCGTACAATGAGCAGTTCTTC.